This T cell receptor (beta chain) came from a study of T cells after yellow fever vaccination. Study findings and constraints: Repertoires sorted by FACS could include abundant clonotypes that are contaminants from the bulk population.

This CDR3 has 12 residues. V was shortened by 5 bases and J by 0 bases, with 8 bases between the two germline ends. The germline V gene encodes CDR1 DFQATT and CDR2 SNEGSKA (reference sequence). TCRdb called the 5' RACE reads again in MiXCR, with one record for every CDR3 protein. Found here are hundreds of thousands of distinct CDR3 sequences, around an eighth of them singletons; the top ten hold roughly an eighth. Notes on this clonotype: Its target is unknown.

The receptor was isolated from a young man who received the YFV17D yellow fever vaccine. The sample in question was PBMCs, obtained on the day of the yellow fever booster vaccination. The chain has TRBV20-1 and TRBJ2-7; D uncertain. The CDR3 loop reads CSADGRSYEQYF. The CDR3 bases are TGCAGTGCTGACGGGCGCTCCTACGAGCAGTACTTC.